This T cell receptor beta chain came from a study of blood T cell repertoires in COVID-19. TCRdb's table, derived via immunoSEQ multiplex PCR, lists solely in-frame clones and lacks some. The data contain 130,000 to 150,000 clones, roughly 84% of them singletons. The specimen was PBMCs or T cells enriched from blood (not recorded which). The receptor was derived from a man in his forties or fifties with acute COVID-19.

The CDR3 is CASSEARGGPNEQFF. CDR3 DNA sequence: TGCGCCAGCAGTGAAGCGCGGGGGGGCCCAAATGAGCAGTTCTTC. The chain has TRBV10-1 and TRBJ2-1; 9 nucleotides line up with TRBD2. V gave up 3 bases and J gave up 7 bases; unmatched junction bases: 7. This CDR3 comprises 15 residues. CDR1 is WNHNN and CDR2 is SYGVQD in the germline V gene (reference sequence).